This T cell receptor (beta chain) was identified during a study of T cell changes during pregnancy in multiple sclerosis. The assay was immunoSEQ multiplex PCR, and TCRdb's table has in-frame clones only and misses some. This sample yields approximately 47,000 clones, of which around 94% are seen a single time; around 0.5% belongs to the top ten. The CDR3 is made up of 15 amino acids. V lost 0 bases and J lost 5, with 13 bases in between. CDR1 and CDR2 (germline): SGHTA, FQGNSA. The origin of this receptor is a female donor with multiple sclerosis, enrolled in a pregnancy study. The V call is TRBV7-2, the J call TRBJ2-5, with D possibly TRBD2 on 5 matching bases. The input for sequencing was CD4+ T cells from peripheral blood mononuclear cells, taken in the first trimester of pregnancy. The CDR3 sequence is CASSLAPRGSETQYF. CDR3 in DNA: TGTGCCAGCAGCTTAGCCCCCCGAGGGAGCGAGACCCAGTACTTC.